Presented here are 2 T cell receptor beta chains from one specimen sequenced in a study of T cell responses to AZD1222 COVID-19 vaccine. The assay was immunoSEQ multiplex PCR, and TCRdb's table has in-frame clones only and misses some. The sample carries roughly 140,000 clones, about 91% recorded once. The starting material was peripheral blood, obtained on day 0 of AZD1222 vaccination. Every receptor here comes from an adult in good health.

The chain links TRBV4-3 to TRBJ2-1, with 9 bases that match TRBD1. The germline V gene encodes CDR1 LGHNA and CDR2 YSLEER. The trim removed 1 base at V and 9 bases at J, leaving 13 bases unmatched. The CDR3 extends over 17 amino acids. CDR3: CASSQALTVGQGFEQFF. For the CDR3, the DNA is TGCGCCAGCAGCCAAGCTCTTACCGTAGGACAGGGGTTTGAGCAGTTCTTC.

CDR3 region: CASSLLGTGVGYGYTF. The CDR3 DNA follows: TGTGCCAGCAGTTTATTGGGGACAGGGGTTGGCTATGGCTACACCTTC. V is TRBV28 and J is TRBJ1-2, with 10 nucleotides matching TRBD1. V was clipped by 1 base and J by 4 bases; unmatched bases: 6. This CDR3 comprises 16 residues. Germline loops: CDR1 MDHEN, CDR2 SYDVKM.